These 28 T cell receptor beta chains share one sample of origin, sequenced in a study of T cell responses to AZD1222 COVID-19 vaccine. Measured with immunoSEQ multiplex PCR; TCRdb has only the in-frame clones, and not every one. The sample consists of roughly 150,000 clones, approximately 91% of them appearing once. Source: peripheral blood, taken 28 days after the second AZD1222 dose. All receptors derive from an adult who received the AZD1222 COVID-19 vaccine.

This chain connects TRBV11-1 to TRBJ1-2; D is possibly TRBD1 (5 bases). The V end lost 5 bases, the J end lost 2 bases, and 12 bases lay between the germline ends. Germline V gene data show CDR1 as SGHAT and CDR2 as FQDESV (reference sequence). The CDR3 totals 14 residues. The CDR3 nucleotides read TGTGCCAGCAGCCAAGACCGGGACAACTATGGCTACACCTTC. Protein product: CASSQDRDNYGYTF.

This rearrangement joins TRBV3-1 (or the pseudogene TRBV3-2) to TRBJ1-1, with a weak D call TRBD1 (5 bases). V was shortened by 3 bases and J by 7 bases, with 9 bases between the two germline ends. Germline loops: CDR1 LGHDT, CDR2 YNNKEL (reference sequence). The CDR3 extends over 12 amino acids. The CDR3 bases are TGTGCCAGCAGCCAGCGGGACGGTGAAGCTTTCTTT. This sequence encodes CASSQRDGEAFF.

V usage is TRBV30 and J usage is TRBJ1-1; possibly TRBD1 for D (5 bases). This CDR3 has 14 residues. The V and J ends lost 8 bases and 6 bases respectively, with 22 bases between them. The germline CDR1 and CDR2 sequences are GTSNPN and SVGIG (reference sequence). CDR3 DNA: TGTGCCACGTCGAGGGTCAGGGAGGTCGCTGAAGCTTTCTTT. Amino acids: CATSRVREVAEAFF.

The V call is TRBV6-4, the J call TRBJ2-1; D is perhaps TRBD2 (6 bases). Germline CDR1 MRHNA, CDR2 SNTAGT. The CDR3 consists of 14 residues. The ends were cut back, 3 bases at V and 6 bases at J, with 12 bases in the middle. As DNA, the CDR3 is TGTGCCAGCAGTGAGGGGGACGGGGGCAATGAGCAGTTCTTC. Encoded protein: CASSEGDGGNEQFF.

The rearrangement links TRBV10-2 to TRBJ1-5; D is possibly TRBD1 (5 bases). V lost 3 bases and J 5 bases, leaving 5 bases between the germline ends. CDR1 is WSHSY, CDR2 SAAADI, per germline. This CDR3 spans 12 amino acids. The CDR3 DNA follows: TGCGCCAGCAGTGACAGGGATCAGCCCCAGCATTTT. It is translated as CASSDRDQPQHF.

The chain couples TRBV9 to TRBJ2-1; TRBD2 agrees at 8 bases. Germline V gene data show CDR1 as SGDLS and CDR2 as YYNGEE. V trimming: 2 bases; J trimming: 4 bases; junction bases outside the gene matches: 5. The CDR3 loop spans 15 amino acids. DNA of the CDR3: TGTGCCAGCAGCGTCACTAGCGGAGATTACAATGAGCAGTTCTTC. Encoded protein: CASSVTSGDYNEQFF.

The chain recombines TRBV29-1 with TRBJ2-5, with D perhaps assigned TRBD1 or TRBD2 (7 bases each). The germline V gene encodes CDR1 SQVTM and CDR2 ANQGSEA. The ends were cut back, 6 bases at V and 4 bases at J, with 18 bases in the middle. The CDR3 runs 14 residues. The CDR3 sequence is CSVHGGGGRETQYF. CDR3 sequence (DNA): TGCAGCGTCCACGGGGGAGGGGGCAGAGAGACCCAGTACTTC.

The chain has TRBV12-5 and TRBJ2-3, with 9 bases lining up with TRBD1. The germline V gene encodes CDR1 LGHNT and CDR2 FRNRAP. V lost 3 bases to trimming and J lost 6 bases; unmatched junction nucleotides: 16. This CDR3 is built from 18 residues. The CDR3 sequence is CASGFRASTGGKSDTQYF. CDR3 DNA: TGTGCTAGTGGTTTTCGCGCTTCGACAGGGGGAAAAAGCGATACGCAGTATTTT.

The gene calls are TRBV4-2 and TRBJ2-7, with TRBD1 as a possible D gene (6 bases). This CDR3 is built from 12 residues. Germline V gene data show CDR1 as LGHNA and CDR2 as YNFKEQ. V lost 10 bases and J 6 bases, leaving 16 bases between the germline ends. CDR3 in amino acids: CATLTGSGEQYF. The CDR3 bases are TGTGCCACCCTGACAGGTTCTGGCGAGCAGTACTTC.

V is TRBV5-4 and J is TRBJ1-4; D is undetermined. This CDR3 contains 15 residues. Trimming removed 1 base at V and 6 bases at J, with 13 bases between. Germline assignment: CDR1 SGHNT and CDR2 YYREEE (reference sequence). CDR3 DNA sequence: TGTGCCAGCAGCTTGTTAACTGACGCTGATGAAAAACTGTTTTTT. It translates to CASSLLTDADEKLFF.

V and J are TRBV27 and TRBJ1-6; no definite D call. V was clipped by 5 bases and J by 9 bases, with 17 bases between them. This CDR3 is 15 amino acids long. CDR1 is MNHEY, CDR2 SMNVEV, per germline (reference sequence). Here the CDR3 reads CASSPPPSGGSPLHF. DNA for the CDR3: TGTGCCAGCAGTCCCCCCCCTTCTGGTGGTTCACCCCTCCACTTT.

This clone was detected only a few times. The CDR3 DNA is TGTGCCAGCAGTGACAGGGATCACACTGAAGCTTTCTTT. Protein sequence: CASSDRDHTEAFF. The chain joins TRBV6-1 to TRBJ1-1; D may be TRBD1 (5 bases). With 3 bases removed from V and 3 bases from J, the gap between germline ends came to 8 bases. CDR1 is MNHNS, CDR2 SASEGT, per germline. CDR3 length: 13 amino acids.

The chain couples TRBV5-4 to TRBJ2-1; 9 nucleotides line up with TRBD2. CDR3 length: 15 residues. Germline V gives CDR1 SGHNT, CDR2 YYREEE (reference sequence). V was pared by 0 bases and J by 5 bases, with 3 bases of the junction left unmatched. In DNA, the CDR3 is TGTGCCAGCAGCTTGGAGCTAGCGGGGAACAATGAGCAGTTCTTC. This codes for CASSLELAGNNEQFF.

This rearrangement joins TRBV5-1 to TRBJ2-7; 7 nucleotides match TRBD2. Unmatched junction bases numbered 7, after V lost 4 bases and J lost 0 bases. The CDR3 sequence is 15 residues long. Germline V gene data show CDR1 as SGHRS and CDR2 as YFSETQ. CDR3 residues: CASSPSGVSSYEQYF. The CDR3 region has the DNA TGCGCCAGCAGCCCCAGCGGGGTGAGCTCCTACGAGCAGTACTTC.

The chain carries TRBV21-1 and TRBJ1-1. TRBV21-1 is shown as a pseudogene. The CDR3 loop spans 18 amino acids. CDR3 loop: CASSKEGGRVPNTTEAFF. CDR3 nucleotide sequence: TGTGCCAGCAGCAAAGAGGGGGGCAGGGTCCCGAACACCACTGAAGCTTTCTTT.

The chain links TRBV7-2 to TRBJ1-2; a possible D gene is TRBD1 (5 bases). The CDR3 covers 12 residues. Trimming took 5 bases from V and 4 from J, leaving 8 bases between them. Germline CDR1 is SGHTA and CDR2 is FQGNSA. CDR3 loop: CASSVDTYGYTF. Written as DNA, the CDR3 is TGTGCCAGCAGCGTGGACACCTATGGCTACACCTTC.

The chain links TRBV9 to TRBJ2-7; perhaps TRBD2 as D (6 bases). The V gene's germline CDR1 is SGDLS and CDR2 YYNGEE. The CDR3 length is 16 residues. With 3 bases removed from V and 2 bases from J, the gap between germline ends came to 18 bases. The CDR3 reads CASSATAGGQTYEQYF. The DNA for the CDR3 is TGTGCCAGCAGCGCCACCGCCGGAGGGCAGACCTACGAGCAGTACTTC.

The V gene is TRBV6-1, the J gene TRBJ2-7; no clear D. This CDR3 is 16 amino acids long. Germline values: CDR1 MNHNS, CDR2 SASEGT. V gave up 4 bases and J gave up 3 bases, with 19 bases separating them. The CDR3 spells CASSAARAQVGYEQYF. The CDR3 DNA reads TGTGCCAGCAGTGCTGCTCGGGCGCAGGTAGGCTACGAGCAGTACTTC.

The chain is built from TRBV7-3 and TRBJ2-1; 12 nucleotides match TRBD2. Germline V gene lookup returns CDR1 SGHTA and CDR2 FQGTGA. The V and J ends lost 5 bases and 5 bases, in that order; junction bases with no gene match: 10. The CDR3 runs to 17 residues. Written as DNA, the CDR3 is TGTGCCAGCAGCCTACAACCGACTAGCGGGAGCCACAATGAGCAGTTCTTC. This sequence encodes CASSLQPTSGSHNEQFF.

A remark on this clone: The same CDR3 also results from other DNA sequences found in this sample. This chain joins TRBV11-3 and TRBJ2-5; D is unclear. The germline V gene encodes CDR1 SGHNT and CDR2 YENEEA. V gave up 3 bases and J gave up 5 bases, with 10 bases separating them. This CDR3 spans 13 amino acids. CDR3 loop: CASSLGVLETQYF. The CDR3, as DNA: TGTGCCAGCAGCTTGGGTGTATTGGAGACCCAGTACTTC.

The chain has TRBV6-5 and TRBJ2-7; a possible D gene is TRBD1 (6 bases). Germline V lookup: CDR1 MNHEY, CDR2 SVGAGI. The V end lost 5 bases, the J end lost 4 bases, and 18 bases lay between the germline ends. The length of the CDR3 is 15 residues. CDR3 in amino acids: CASSPRWDTAYEQYF. CDR3 in DNA: TGTGCCAGCAGTCCCCGTTGGGACACGGCTTACGAGCAGTACTTC.

Comment on this clone: This clone may be a read error of a much larger clone one base away. The rearrangement uses TRBV7-9 and TRBJ1-2; the D is unclear. Germline CDR1 reads SEHNR; CDR2 reads FQNEAQ (reference sequence). V was shortened by 0 bases and J by 1 base, with 3 bases between the two germline ends. The CDR3 loop spans 13 amino acids. The DNA of the CDR3 is TGTGCCAGCAGCTTAGCCAATAACTATGGCTACACCTTC. Translated, it gives CASSLANNYGYTF.

This chain links TRBV27 with TRBJ1-1; 7 bases match TRBD1. The CDR3 has 14 amino acids. Germline V gene sequence: CDR1 MNHEY, CDR2 SMNVEV (reference sequence). Losses at the gene ends were 6 bases for V and 10 bases for J; bases not matched to a gene: 14. In nucleotides, the CDR3 is TGTGCCAGCAGCACTGACCCGATCAGGGGGGGAGCTTTCTTT. Encoded protein: CASSTDPIRGGAFF.

The chain joins TRBV3-1 (or the pseudogene TRBV3-2) to TRBJ1-2; D uncertain. CDR1 and CDR2 (germline): LGHDT, YNNKEL (reference sequence). The CDR3 length is 15 residues. V was shortened by 0 bases and J by 4 bases, with 12 bases between the two germline ends. CDR3 bases: TGTGCCAGCAGCCAAGATGCCGCAGTTTCCTATGGCTACACCTTC. It yields the protein CASSQDAAVSYGYTF.

The chain links TRBV11-3 to TRBJ2-7; D may match TRBD1 or TRBD2 (5 bases each). Germline V gene sequence: CDR1 SGHNT, CDR2 YENEEA. The CDR3 has 15 residues. V lost 4 bases and J lost 2, with 15 bases in between. The CDR3 DNA reads TGTGCCAGCAGCTCCGCCGACGGGACCGCCTACGAGCAGTACTTC. It specifies CASSSADGTAYEQYF.

The chain employs TRBV20-1 and TRBJ1-2; D remains ambiguous. The V and J ends lost 3 bases and 3 bases respectively, with 8 bases between them. The CDR3 sequence is 12 residues long. CDR1 is DFQATT, CDR2 SNEGSKA, per germline (reference sequence). CDR3 protein: CSASIRDYGYTF. CDR3 DNA sequence: TGCAGTGCTAGTATCCGGGACTATGGCTACACCTTC.

V gene TRBV3-1 (or the pseudogene TRBV3-2) combines with J gene TRBJ1-4; possibly TRBD1 for D (5 bases). Germline CDR1 LGHDT, CDR2 YNNKEL (reference sequence). V lost 1 base, J lost 8 bases, and 14 bases lay in between. The CDR3 sequence is 15 residues long. The CDR3 region has the DNA TGTGCCAGCAGCCAAGCTCTGGGGGGAGAGGAAAAACTGTTTTTT. The encoded protein is CASSQALGGEEKLFF.

The gene calls are TRBV7-2 and TRBJ1-4; TRBD1 might be the D (5 bases). V dropped 6 bases and J dropped 5 bases, with 13 bases sitting between them. The CDR3 extends over 14 amino acids. CDR1 SGHTA and CDR2 FQGNSA come from the germline V gene. DNA for the CDR3: TGTGCCAGCAGTCCAGGGAGCTGGAATGAAAAACTGTTTTTT. Its translation is CASSPGSWNEKLFF.